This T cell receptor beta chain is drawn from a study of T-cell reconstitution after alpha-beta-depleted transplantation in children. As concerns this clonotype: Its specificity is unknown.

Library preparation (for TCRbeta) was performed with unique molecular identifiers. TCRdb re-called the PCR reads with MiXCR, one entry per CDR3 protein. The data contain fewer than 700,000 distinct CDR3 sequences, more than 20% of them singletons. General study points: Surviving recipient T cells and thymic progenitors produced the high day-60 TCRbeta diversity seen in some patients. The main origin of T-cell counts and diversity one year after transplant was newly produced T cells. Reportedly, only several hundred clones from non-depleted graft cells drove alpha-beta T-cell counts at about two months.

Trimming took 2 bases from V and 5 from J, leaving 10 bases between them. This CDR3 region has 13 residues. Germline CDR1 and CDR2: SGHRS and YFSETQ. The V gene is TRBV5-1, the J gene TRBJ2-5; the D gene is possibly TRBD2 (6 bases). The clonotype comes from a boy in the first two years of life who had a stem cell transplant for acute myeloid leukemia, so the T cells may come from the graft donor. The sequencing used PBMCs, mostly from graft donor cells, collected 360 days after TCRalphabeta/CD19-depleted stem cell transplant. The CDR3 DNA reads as TGCGCCAGCAGCTTTGGCGGGACGGAGACCCAGTACTTC. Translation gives CASSFGGTETQYF.